The 2 T cell receptor beta chains reported below all come from one sample, sequenced in a study of blood T cell repertoires in COVID-19. Repertoires were generated with immunoSEQ multiplex PCR, while TCRdb's copy carries only in-frame clones and drops some. The sample lists 50,000 to 70,000 clones, 75% to 80% occurring once. Sequencing was done on a sample of peripheral blood. The receptors come from a man aged 45-65 years with active or convalescent COVID-19.

The chain employs TRBV7-6 and TRBJ2-7, with TRBD2 matching over 7 bases. Germline V gene sequence: CDR1 SGHVS, CDR2 FNYEAQ. The CDR3 totals 16 residues. V shed 5 bases and J 5 bases; nucleotides not matched to a gene: 15. CDR3 residues: CASSPKAERGSDEQYF. CDR3 sequence (DNA): TGTGCCAGCAGCCCCAAGGCAGAGCGGGGCTCGGACGAGCAGTACTTC. Drawing the rest from reference TRBV7-6 and TRBJ2-7, the complete variable domain is GAGVSQSPRYKVTKRGQDVALRCDPISGHVSLYWYRQALGQGPEFLTYFNYEAQQDKSGLPNDRFSAERPEGSISTLTIQRTEQRDSAMYRCASSPKAERGSDEQYFGPGTRLTVT.

This chain connects TRBV30 to TRBJ2-7; 7 nucleotides align to TRBD1. Per the germline V gene, CDR1 is GTSNPN and CDR2 is SVGIG (reference sequence). V was clipped by 0 bases and J by 5 bases; unmatched bases: 10. This CDR3 is built from 15 residues. The CDR3 coding sequence is TGTGCCTGGAGTGTAGAACGGACAGGATTCCACGAGCAGTACTTC. Encoded protein: CAWSVERTGFHEQYF.